These 16 T cell receptor beta chains came from one sample sequenced in a study of cytomegalovirus exposure and HLA in healthy donors. Here immunoSEQ multiplex PCR was the method, and the copy in TCRdb shows in-frame clones only, minus some. This table has tens of thousands of clones, 85% to 95% appearing once. The sample was PBMCs. These receptors were obtained from a young woman in good health and CMV-seropositive.

The chain is built from TRBV28 and TRBJ2-1; TRBD2 matches 11 bases. Germline trimming cut 6 bases from V and 6 bases from J; bases unmatched to any gene: 4. The CDR3 covers 14 residues. In germline, CDR1 is MDHEN, CDR2 SYDVKM. DNA for the CDR3: TGTGCCAGCAGACGTAGCGGGAGGGTCAATGAGCAGTTCTTC. It encodes CASRRSGRVNEQFF.

The chain couples TRBV7-8 to TRBJ1-1, with 9 nucleotides matching TRBD1. The CDR3 has 15 residues. V trimming: 4 bases; J trimming: 4 bases; junction bases outside the gene matches: 7. Germline V CDR1 and CDR2: SGHVS, FQNEAQ. The DNA of the CDR3 is TGTGCCAGCAGCTCGCACCGGGACAGGGTCACTGAAGCTTTCTTT. It codes for CASSSHRDRVTEAFF.

The gene calls are TRBV28 and TRBJ2-1; 9 bases are a match to TRBD2. Germline CDR1 is MDHEN and CDR2 is SYDVKM. The CDR3 runs 17 residues. V dropped 2 bases and J dropped 7; count of bases not matched to a gene: 12. The CDR3 reads CASSLRWAGGTPNEQFF. The CDR3 DNA follows: TGTGCCAGCAGTTTAAGATGGGCGGGAGGGACACCGAATGAGCAGTTCTTC.

The chain joins TRBV4-3 to TRBJ1-2, with D perhaps TRBD1 (5 bases). Trimming shortened V by 2 bases and J by 8 bases, and 12 bases separated the two germline ends. Germline V gene lookup returns CDR1 LGHNA and CDR2 YSLEER. The CDR3 loop spans 13 amino acids. This CDR3 reads CASSQRSREGYTF. CDR3 coding DNA: TGCGCCAGCAGCCAACGTTCCAGGGAAGGCTACACCTTC.

This sequence joins TRBV9 and TRBJ2-3, with D unclear. The CDR3 runs 14 residues. CDR1 SGDLS and CDR2 YYNGEE come from the germline V gene. Trimming left V 0 bases short and J 4 bases short, with 9 bases between. Here the CDR3 DNA reads TGTGCCAGCAGCGTAGATAATTTTGCAGATACGCAGTATTTT. It encodes CASSVDNFADTQYF.

The DNA for the CDR3 is TGTGCCAGCAGCGTGCCGGGACAGGGAAGCGGCTACACCTTC. Protein: CASSVPGQGSGYTF. V is TRBV7-9 and J is TRBJ1-2, with 9 bases fitting TRBD1. With V trimmed by 5 bases and J by 8 bases, 9 bases remained unmatched. The germline V gene has CDR1 SEHNR and CDR2 FQNEAQ (reference sequence). The CDR3 has 14 amino acids.

The rearrangement links TRBV7-2 to TRBJ2-3; maybe TRBD2 (6 bases). This CDR3 region has 16 residues. Deletions cut 3 bases from V and 6 bases from J, with 19 bases between. Germline V gene lookup returns CDR1 SGHTA and CDR2 FQGNSA. The CDR3 loop reads CASSFQVMRGKDTQYF. The CDR3 DNA reads TGTGCCAGCAGCTTTCAAGTGATGCGGGGCAAGGATACGCAGTATTTT.

The CDR3 coding sequence is TGTGCCAATCGACCCACAGGGGGGCCCAGGAACACTGAAGCTTTCTTT. Translating gives CANRPTGGPRNTEAFF. This chain connects TRBV18 to TRBJ1-1; 8 bases map to TRBD1. Germline V CDR1 and CDR2: KGHSH, LQKENI. V lost 10 bases, J lost 1 base, and 14 bases stayed unmatched. CDR3 size: 16 residues.

The chain couples TRBV2 to TRBJ2-2; the D is unclear. CDR1 SNHLY and CDR2 FYNNEI come from the germline V gene. V was clipped by 7 bases and J by 3 bases, with 6 bases between them. CDR3 length equals 12 residues. The CDR3 here is CASKRDTGELFF. CDR3 sequence (DNA): TGTGCCAGCAAACGGGACACCGGGGAGCTGTTTTTT. The variable domain in full, completed from reference TRBV2 and TRBJ2-2, reads EPEVTQTPSHQVTQMGQEVILRCVPISNHLYFYWYRQILGQKVEFLVSFYNNEISEKSEIFDDQFSVERPDGSNFTLKIRSTKLEDSAMYFCASKRDTGELFFGEGSRLTVL.

The J gene is TRBJ2-7, the V gene TRBV28; possibly TRBD1 for D (6 bases). The CDR3 consists of 12 residues. Germline V gene lookup returns CDR1 MDHEN and CDR2 SYDVKM. V dropped 7 bases and J dropped 3 bases, with 10 bases sitting between them. The CDR3 DNA reads as TGTGCCAGCAACACAGGGAACTACGAGCAGTACTTC. Translating it yields CASNTGNYEQYF.

The chain employs TRBV7-9 and TRBJ2-7, with D possibly TRBD2 on 5 matching bases. Germline loops: CDR1 SEHNR, CDR2 FQNEAQ (reference sequence). The CDR3 is 13 residues long. V shed 5 bases and J shed 7 bases, with 15 bases lying between them. The chain's CDR3 is CASSPSPGWEQYF. In nucleotides, the CDR3 is TGTGCCAGCAGCCCCTCTCCGGGGTGGGAGCAGTACTTC.

This rearrangement joins TRBV6-6 to TRBJ2-2; 9 bases match TRBD2. Germline lookup yields CDR1 MNHNY and CDR2 SVGAGI (reference sequence). V dropped 6 bases and J dropped 6; count of bases not matched to a gene: 8. The CDR3 covers 15 residues. In DNA, the CDR3 is TGTGCCAGCAGGGCTGCGCGGGGGGGCCCCGGGGAGCTGTTTTTT. It translates to CASRAARGGPGELFF.

The chain joins TRBV28 to TRBJ1-6; the D is unclear. V was shortened by 4 bases and J by 3 bases, with 16 bases between the two germline ends. The germline V gene has CDR1 MDHEN and CDR2 SYDVKM. This CDR3 has 17 residues. CDR3 protein: CASSSPRYEGYNSPLHF. The CDR3 DNA is TGTGCCAGCAGTTCCCCCCGCTACGAGGGCTATAATTCACCCCTCCACTTT. Looking up the rest from reference TRBV28 and TRBJ1-6 gives the full variable domain: DVKVTQSSRYLVKRTGEKVFLECVQDMDHENMFWYRQDPGLGLRLIYFSYDVKMKEKGDIPEGYSVSREKKERFSLILESASTNQTSMYLCASSSPRYEGYNSPLHFGNGTRLTVT.

V usage is TRBV19 and J usage is TRBJ2-7, with TRBD2 matching over 8 bases. The junction had 14 bases not matched to a gene; V was cut back by 5 bases and J by 8 bases. This CDR3 is 15 amino acids long. Germline V gene lookup returns CDR1 LNHDA and CDR2 SQIVND (reference sequence). The CDR3 DNA is TGTGCCAGTAGTGTGGGCGGGGGGCCTAGCTCCCAGCAGTACTTC. Protein sequence: CASSVGGGPSSQQYF.

V usage is TRBV19 and J usage is TRBJ1-5; D gene unclear. Germline V gives CDR1 LNHDA, CDR2 SQIVND (reference sequence). The V end lost 1 base, the J end lost 6 bases, and 16 bases lay between the germline ends. This CDR3 has 16 residues. For the CDR3, the DNA is TGTGCCAGTAGTATAGTTTTAGTCGGGATTCGTCAGCCCCAGCATTTT. As protein: CASSIVLVGIRQPQHF.

The chain uses TRBV11-2 and TRBJ2-5; D is unclear. Deletions cut 0 bases from V and 1 base from J, with 6 bases between. Per the germline V gene, CDR1 is SGHAT and CDR2 is FQNNGV. The CDR3 is made up of 14 amino acids. CDR3 coding DNA: TGTGCCAGCAGCTTAGAGGGCAGCCAAGAGACCCAGTACTTC. As protein: CASSLEGSQETQYF.